The 25 T cell receptor beta chains in this list originate from one sample, sequenced in a study of blood T cell repertoires in COVID-19. Libraries were prepared by immunoSEQ multiplex PCR; TCRdb keeps only in-frame clonotypes and omits some of them. The sample carries around 230,000 clones, 80% to 90% recorded once. Input material: peripheral blood. The receptors shown here come from a man aged 35-49 years with acute or convalescent COVID-19.

The chain has TRBV7-8 and TRBJ1-1, with unresolved D. V lost 0 bases, J lost 4 bases, and 6 bases lay in between. From germline, CDR1 is SGHVS and CDR2 FQNEAQ. This CDR3 has 13 residues. The CDR3 bases are TGTGCCAGCAGCTTAGCGAAGCTCACTGAAGCTTTCTTT. It yields the protein CASSLAKLTEAFF. The full variable domain, completed using reference TRBV7-8 and TRBJ1-1, is GAGVSQSPRYKVAKRGQDVALRCDPISGHVSLFWYQQALGQGPEFLTYFQNEAQLDKSGLPSDRFFAERPEGSVSTLKIQRTQQEDSAVYLCASSLAKLTEAFFGQGTRLTVV.

The gene calls are TRBV5-4 and TRBJ1-3, with unresolved D. Germline assignment: CDR1 SGHNT and CDR2 YYREEE (reference sequence). V dropped 0 bases and J dropped 1 base, with 5 bases sitting between them. This CDR3 is built from 14 residues. CDR3 loop: CASSLGTSGNTIYF. The CDR3 DNA follows: TGTGCCAGCAGCTTGGGCACTTCTGGAAACACCATATATTTT.

For the CDR3, the DNA is TGTGCCAGTAGAGTGGCTAGCGGCTCCTACGAGCAGTACTTC. Protein: CASRVASGSYEQYF. The chain combines TRBV19 with TRBJ2-7; TRBD2 aligns across 7 bases. Germline V gives CDR1 LNHDA, CDR2 SQIVND (reference sequence). The CDR3 is 14 residues long. With V trimmed by 6 bases and J by 0 bases, 5 bases remained unmatched.

V and J are TRBV5-4 and TRBJ2-1; 7 bases map to TRBD1. CDR1 is SGHNT, CDR2 YYREEE, per germline (reference sequence). With 5 bases clipped from V and 2 bases from J, the junction kept 7 bases outside the gene matches. The CDR3 runs 15 residues. Here the CDR3 reads CASRKDRSTYNEQFF. For the CDR3, the DNA is TGTGCCAGCAGAAAGGACAGGTCCACCTACAATGAGCAGTTCTTC.

The chain uses TRBV27 and TRBJ2-3; 8 bases are a match to TRBD1. From germline, CDR1 is MNHEY and CDR2 SMNVEV (reference sequence). The CDR3 consists of 13 residues. V shed 3 bases and J 6 bases; nucleotides not matched to a gene: 2. The CDR3 is CASSFDRGDTQYF. The CDR3 DNA follows: TGTGCCAGCAGTTTCGACAGGGGCGATACGCAGTATTTT.

V usage is TRBV18 and J usage is TRBJ1-3, with D possibly matching TRBD1 (5 bases). V gave up 6 bases and J gave up 6 bases, with 15 bases separating them. The CDR3 length is 14 residues. Germline V gene lookup returns CDR1 KGHSH and CDR2 LQKENI. CDR3 in DNA: TGTGCCAGCTCCAGGGAGGTCTGGGAAAACACCATATATTTT. This sequence encodes CASSREVWENTIYF.

V usage is TRBV6-4 and J usage is TRBJ2-3; D unresolved. From germline, CDR1 is MRHNA and CDR2 SNTAGT. The CDR3 is made up of 15 amino acids. V was trimmed by 5 bases and J by 2 bases, leaving 14 bases between them. The CDR3 DNA is TGTGCCAGCAGTCCGAGAGGTATCCCCACAGATACGCAGTATTTT. This sequence encodes CASSPRGIPTDTQYF.

V gene TRBV6-2 or TRBV6-3 combines with J gene TRBJ2-1; D possibly corresponds to TRBD2 (5 bases). This CDR3 has 16 amino acids. Germline V CDR1 and CDR2: MNHEY, SVGEGT. V was trimmed by 5 bases and J by 0 bases, leaving 14 bases between them. The CDR3: CASSHGEWSSYNEQFF. The CDR3 DNA sequence: TGTGCCAGCAGTCACGGGGAGTGGAGCTCCTACAATGAGCAGTTCTTC.

V usage is TRBV19 and J usage is TRBJ2-7, with a weak D call TRBD2 (5 bases). Germline CDR1 LNHDA, CDR2 SQIVND (reference sequence). V was pared by 0 bases and J by 0 bases, with 12 bases between. CDR3 length: 16 residues. The CDR3 spells CASSIDPSGSSYEQYF. The CDR3 DNA reads TGTGCCAGTAGTATAGATCCCAGCGGCAGCTCCTACGAGCAGTACTTC.

This chain uses TRBV4-1 with TRBJ2-1, with 11 nucleotides matching TRBD2. V lost 0 bases, J lost 2 bases, and 15 bases stayed unmatched. Germline V gene lookup returns CDR1 MGHRA and CDR2 YSYEKL. The CDR3 extends over 21 amino acids. The chain's CDR3 is CASSQEVGPPGLAEAYNEQFF. The CDR3 DNA reads TGCGCCAGCAGCCAAGAAGTAGGACCCCCGGGACTAGCGGAGGCCTACAATGAGCAGTTCTTC.

The V call is TRBV18, the J call TRBJ1-4; TRBD1 might be the D (5 bases). This CDR3 has 13 residues. With 6 bases removed from V and 6 bases from J, the gap between germline ends came to 11 bases. CDR1 is KGHSH, CDR2 LQKENI, per germline. The CDR3 DNA reads as TGTGCCAGCTCGGAGGGGTTGGATGAAAAACTGTTTTTT. It codes for CASSEGLDEKLFF.

This chain links TRBV28 with TRBJ1-4; 8 positions agree with TRBD1. The CDR3 consists of 15 residues. Per the germline V gene, CDR1 is MDHEN and CDR2 is SYDVKM. J lost 7 bases, V lost 5 bases, and 9 bases had no gene match. The CDR3 region has the DNA TGTGCCAGCAGTGTTGCAGGGGGCCGCGGTGAAAAACTGTTTTTT. The encoded protein is CASSVAGGRGEKLFF.

This rearrangement joins TRBV2 to TRBJ1-5; perhaps TRBD1 as D (6 bases). The V end lost 10 bases, the J end lost 2 bases, and 12 bases lay between the germline ends. This CDR3 is built from 13 residues. Germline CDR1 reads SNHLY; CDR2 reads FYNNEI. CDR3 nucleotide sequence: TGTGCCACCAAAAACAGGGGCAATCAGCCCCAGCATTTT. Protein sequence: CATKNRGNQPQHF.

The V call is TRBV11-2, the J call TRBJ2-7, with 10 nucleotides matching TRBD1. The germline gives CDR1 SGHAT, CDR2 FQNNGV. There are 14 residues in the CDR3. With V trimmed by 7 bases and J by 1 base, 4 bases remained unmatched. CDR3 sequence reads: CASKRTGGSYEQYF. The CDR3 DNA is TGTGCCAGCAAGAGGACAGGGGGGTCCTACGAGCAGTACTTC.

J is TRBJ1-1 and V is TRBV10-3; D gene uncertain. The CDR3 sequence is 15 residues long. Trimming cost V 4 bases and J 0 bases, with 12 bases left between them. Germline lookup yields CDR1 ENHRY and CDR2 SYGVKD. The chain's CDR3 is CAISGQVGVNTEAFF. CDR3 sequence (DNA): TGTGCCATCAGTGGTCAGGTCGGTGTGAACACTGAAGCTTTCTTT.

This chain uses TRBV7-9 with TRBJ2-7, with unresolved D. V shed 5 bases and J shed 3 bases, with 14 bases lying between them. Germline lookup yields CDR1 SEHNR and CDR2 FQNEAQ (reference sequence). The CDR3 extends over 14 amino acids. The CDR3 nucleotides read TGTGCCAGCAGCCCAACAGCCTCCTACTACGAGCAGTACTTC. Translation gives CASSPTASYYEQYF.

J is TRBJ1-6 and V is TRBV2; D possibly corresponds to TRBD1 (5 bases). The ends were cut back, 2 bases at V and 0 bases at J, with 17 bases in the middle. The CDR3 length is 19 residues. The V gene's germline CDR1 is SNHLY and CDR2 FYNNEI. The CDR3, as DNA: TGTGCCAGCAGTGAAAGGGGCAGCCGCCTTAGCTCCTATAATTCACCCCTCCACTTT. This codes for CASSERGSRLSSYNSPLHF.

The genes are TRBV29-1 and TRBJ1-2, with D hard to call. Trimming took off 6 bases at V and 9 bases at J, with 11 bases between the two ends. The CDR3 consists of 10 residues. Germline V gene lookup returns CDR1 SQVTM and CDR2 ANQGSEA. CDR3 loop: CSVTDYSYTF. DNA for the CDR3: TGCAGCGTAACAGATTATAGCTACACCTTC.

V is TRBV3-1 (or the pseudogene TRBV3-2) and J is TRBJ2-1; 7 positions match TRBD1. CDR1 and CDR2 from the germline V gene are LGHDT and YNNKEL (reference sequence). V was pared by 0 bases and J by 9 bases, with 11 bases of the junction left unmatched. This CDR3 has 16 residues. The CDR3 DNA sequence: TGTGCCAGCAGCCAAGATAACCAGGGGGAAAGGGGTGAGCAGTTCTTC. It codes for CASSQDNQGERGEQFF.

The V call is TRBV5-1, the J call TRBJ1-4, with 10 bases identical to TRBD1. V lost 4 bases and J lost 7; bases outside the gene matches: 10. The V gene's germline CDR1 is SGHRS and CDR2 YFSETQ. The CDR3 runs 16 residues. Written as DNA, the CDR3 is TGCGCCAGCAGCACGAGGGACAGGGGACTTGGTGAAAAACTGTTTTTT. It yields the protein CASSTRDRGLGEKLFF.

This clone has a handful of counts. The DNA of the CDR3 is TGTGCCAGCAGGGCGGGGAGCTACGAGCAGTACTTC. Its translation is CASRAGSYEQYF. The chain combines TRBV27 with TRBJ2-7; tentative D call: TRBD2 (6 bases). The CDR3 spans 12 residues. V was shortened by 6 bases and J by 3 bases, with 9 bases between the two germline ends. CDR1 is MNHEY, CDR2 SMNVEV, per germline (reference sequence).

The chain recombines TRBV10-1 with TRBJ1-6, with D perhaps TRBD1 (6 bases). In germline, CDR1 is WNHNN, CDR2 SYGVQD (reference sequence). Trimming stripped 3 bases from V and 10 bases from J, with 13 bases between. The CDR3 is made up of 14 amino acids. CDR3 residues: CASSDNPGVSPLHF. The DNA for the CDR3 is TGCGCCAGCAGTGATAACCCAGGGGTATCACCCCTCCACTTT.

The chain carries TRBV27 and TRBJ2-7, with TRBD2 identical over 9 bases. There are 17 residues in the CDR3. The V gene's germline CDR1 is MNHEY and CDR2 SMNVEV (reference sequence). J lost 4 bases, V lost 2 bases, and 12 bases had no gene match. In DNA form, the CDR3 reads TGTGCCAGCAGTTTAGGGGCGGGAGGGCCGGTGTGGTACGAGCAGTACTTC. Translation: CASSLGAGGPVWYEQYF.

The CDR3 is CATSRQRAGGHNEQFF. The CDR3, as DNA: TGTGCCACCAGCCGCCAAAGGGCGGGTGGCCACAATGAGCAGTTCTTC. The chain joins TRBV15 to TRBJ2-1; D perhaps matches TRBD2 (5 bases). V was clipped by 5 bases and J by 5 bases, with 19 bases between them. The germline gives CDR1 LNHNV, CDR2 YYDKDF (reference sequence). This CDR3 contains 16 residues.

The gene calls are TRBV19 and TRBJ2-1; 10 bases fit TRBD1. Looked up from germline, CDR1 is LNHDA and CDR2 is SQIVND (reference sequence). The V gene end was trimmed by 4 bases and the J gene end by 7 bases; junction bases not matched to a gene: 7. This CDR3 has 15 amino acids. CDR3 protein: CASSSLRDRGNEQFF. CDR3 bases: TGTGCCAGTAGTAGCCTCCGGGACAGGGGTAATGAGCAGTTCTTC.